This T cell receptor (beta chain) came from a study of blood T cell repertoires in COVID-19. Across the study: Specimens from acute and convalescent COVID-19 originated in the United States, Italy and Spain. PBMCs, B-cell-depleted T cells, or T cells were the source of the cDNA or gDNA that made up the material.

Patients in Seattle were enrolled during active infection, then followed longitudinally. How the authors handled the data: From reference gene primer amplification, estimates of nucleated cell counts were derived. The method was immunoSEQ multiplex PCR; TCRdb's version includes in-frame clones alone and lacks a portion of them. V and J calls and clone size follow that table, whereas D and trimming were derived from the DNA. Altogether 180,000 or so clones are present, roughly four fifths being singletons, with the ten largest covering 9.5% to 11%. The CDR3 sequence is 15 residues long. Trimming removed 5 bases at V and 0 bases at J, with 13 bases between. CDR1 MNHEY and CDR2 SMNVEV come from the germline V gene (reference sequence).

The material sequenced was peripheral blood. The genes are TRBV27 and TRBJ1-2; D may be TRBD1 (5 bases). The TCR sequence derives from a middle-aged woman with COVID-19, enrolled during active disease. CDR3 sequence (DNA): TGTGCCAGCAGTACCCGACAGAAAGCTAACTATGGCTACACCTTC. Translated: CASSTRQKANYGYTF.